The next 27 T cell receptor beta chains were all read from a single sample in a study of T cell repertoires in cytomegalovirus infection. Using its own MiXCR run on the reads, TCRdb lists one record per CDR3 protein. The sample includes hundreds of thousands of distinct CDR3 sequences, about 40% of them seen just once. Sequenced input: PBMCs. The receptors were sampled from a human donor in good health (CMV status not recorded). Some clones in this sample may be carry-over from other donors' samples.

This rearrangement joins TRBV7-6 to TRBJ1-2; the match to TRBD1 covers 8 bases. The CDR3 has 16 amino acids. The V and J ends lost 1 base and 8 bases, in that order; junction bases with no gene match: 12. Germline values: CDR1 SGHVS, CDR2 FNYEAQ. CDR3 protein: CASSLGSEDRAGGYTF. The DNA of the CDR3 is TGTGCCAGCAGCTTAGGAAGTGAGGACAGGGCAGGCGGCTACACCTTC.

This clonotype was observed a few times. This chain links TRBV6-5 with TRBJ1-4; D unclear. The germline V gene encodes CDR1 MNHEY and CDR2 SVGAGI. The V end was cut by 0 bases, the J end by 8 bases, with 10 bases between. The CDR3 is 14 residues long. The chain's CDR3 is CASSYSGSAEKLFF. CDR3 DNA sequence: TGTGCCAGCAGTTACTCGGGCTCCGCGGAAAAACTGTTTTTT.

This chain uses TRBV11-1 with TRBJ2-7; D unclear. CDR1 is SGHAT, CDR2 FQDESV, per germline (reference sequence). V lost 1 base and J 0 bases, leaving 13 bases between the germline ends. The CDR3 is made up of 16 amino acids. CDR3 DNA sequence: TGTGCCAGCAGCTTAGTCTTCGGACGCTACTCCTACGAGCAGTACTTC. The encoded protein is CASSLVFGRYSYEQYF.

The CDR3 reads CASSEAGRNTGELFF. In DNA, the CDR3 is TGTGCCAGCAGTGAAGCAGGGAGGAATACCGGGGAGCTGTTTTTT. V is TRBV6-1 and J is TRBJ2-2; the D gene is possibly TRBD2 (6 bases). V lost 0 bases to trimming and J lost 5 bases, with 10 bases between them. The CDR3 spans 15 residues. The germline V gene has CDR1 MNHNS and CDR2 SASEGT.

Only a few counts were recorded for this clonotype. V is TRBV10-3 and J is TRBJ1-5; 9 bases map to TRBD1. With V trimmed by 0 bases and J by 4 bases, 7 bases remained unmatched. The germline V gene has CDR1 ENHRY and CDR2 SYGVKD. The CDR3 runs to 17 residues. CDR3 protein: CAISESKGGTGNQPQHF. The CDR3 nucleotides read TGTGCCATCAGTGAGTCGAAAGGTGGGACAGGGAATCAGCCCCAGCATTTT.

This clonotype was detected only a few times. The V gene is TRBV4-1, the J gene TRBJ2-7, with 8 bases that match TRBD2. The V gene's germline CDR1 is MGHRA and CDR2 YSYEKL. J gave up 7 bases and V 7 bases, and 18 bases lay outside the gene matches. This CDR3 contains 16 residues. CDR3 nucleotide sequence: TGCGCCAGCACCCCGACTGGAAGCGGGGGAAGAGGGGAGCAGTACTTC. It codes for CASTPTGSGGRGEQYF.

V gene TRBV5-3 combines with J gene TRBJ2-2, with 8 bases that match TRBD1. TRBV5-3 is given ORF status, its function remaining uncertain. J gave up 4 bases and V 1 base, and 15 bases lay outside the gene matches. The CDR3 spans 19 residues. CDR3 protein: CARSLSIPSDRGGTGELFF. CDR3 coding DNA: TGTGCCAGAAGCTTGTCAATCCCCTCCGACAGGGGTGGCACCGGGGAGCTGTTTTTT.

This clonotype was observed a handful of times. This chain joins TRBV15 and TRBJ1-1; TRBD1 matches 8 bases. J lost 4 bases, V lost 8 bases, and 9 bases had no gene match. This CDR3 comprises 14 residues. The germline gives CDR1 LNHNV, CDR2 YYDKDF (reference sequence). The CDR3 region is CATGDRSLSTEAFF. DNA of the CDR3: TGTGCCACCGGGGACAGGTCCCTCTCCACTGAAGCTTTCTTT.

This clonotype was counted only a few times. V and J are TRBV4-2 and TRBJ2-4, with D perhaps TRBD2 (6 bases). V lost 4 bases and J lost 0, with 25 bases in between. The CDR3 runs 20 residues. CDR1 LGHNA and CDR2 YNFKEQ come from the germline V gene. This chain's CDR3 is CASSRNVLATTPEAKNIQYF. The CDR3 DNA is TGTGCCAGCAGCCGAAATGTGCTAGCGACCACCCCAGAAGCCAAAAACATTCAGTACTTC.

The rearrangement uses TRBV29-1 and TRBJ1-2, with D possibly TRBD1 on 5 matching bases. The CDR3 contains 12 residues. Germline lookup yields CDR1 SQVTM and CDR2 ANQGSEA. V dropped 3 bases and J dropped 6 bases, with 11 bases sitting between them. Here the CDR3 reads CSVDRVMDGYTF. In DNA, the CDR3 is TGCAGCGTTGACAGGGTGATGGATGGCTACACCTTC.

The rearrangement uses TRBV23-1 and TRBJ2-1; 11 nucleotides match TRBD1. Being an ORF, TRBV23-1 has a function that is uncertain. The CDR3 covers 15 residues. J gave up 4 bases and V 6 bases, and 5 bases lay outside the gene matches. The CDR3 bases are TGCGCCAGCAGCGGGGACAGGGGGAAGTACAATGAGCAGTTCTTC. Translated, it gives CASSGDRGKYNEQFF.

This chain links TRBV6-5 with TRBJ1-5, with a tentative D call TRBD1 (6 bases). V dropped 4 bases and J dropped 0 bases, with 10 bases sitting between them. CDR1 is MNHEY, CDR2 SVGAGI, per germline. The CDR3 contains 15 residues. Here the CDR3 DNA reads TGTGCCAGCAGTTCGCAGGGGAATAGCAATCAGCCCCAGCATTTT. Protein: CASSSQGNSNQPQHF.

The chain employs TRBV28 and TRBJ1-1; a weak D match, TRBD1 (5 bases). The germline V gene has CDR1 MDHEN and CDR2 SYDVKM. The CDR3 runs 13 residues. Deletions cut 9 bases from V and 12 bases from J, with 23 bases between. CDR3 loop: CARSRWGTEKSFF. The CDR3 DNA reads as TGTGCCAGAAGTCGTTGGGGCACAGAGAAATCTTTCTTT.

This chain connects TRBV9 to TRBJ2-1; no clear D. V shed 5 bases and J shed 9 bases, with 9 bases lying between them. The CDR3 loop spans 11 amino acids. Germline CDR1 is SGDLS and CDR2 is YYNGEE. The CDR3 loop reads CASSVVGEQFF. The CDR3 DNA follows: TGTGCCAGCAGTGTTGTTGGTGAGCAGTTCTTC.

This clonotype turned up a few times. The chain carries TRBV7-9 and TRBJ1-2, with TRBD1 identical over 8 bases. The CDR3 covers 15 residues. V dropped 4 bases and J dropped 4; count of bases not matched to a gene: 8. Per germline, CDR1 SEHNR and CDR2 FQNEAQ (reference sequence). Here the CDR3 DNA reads TGTGCCAGCAGCTCCTCGAGGACAGGGCTCTATGGCTACACCTTC. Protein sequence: CASSSSRTGLYGYTF.

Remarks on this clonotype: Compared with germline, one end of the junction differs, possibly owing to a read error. The CDR3 spells CASTSGFSSYQQYF. The CDR3 coding sequence is TGTGCCAGCACTAGCGGGTTTAGCTCCTACCAGCAGTACTTC. V and J are TRBV28 and TRBJ2-7, with 8 bases that match TRBD2. Germline loops: CDR1 MDHEN, CDR2 SYDVKM. This CDR3 contains 14 residues.

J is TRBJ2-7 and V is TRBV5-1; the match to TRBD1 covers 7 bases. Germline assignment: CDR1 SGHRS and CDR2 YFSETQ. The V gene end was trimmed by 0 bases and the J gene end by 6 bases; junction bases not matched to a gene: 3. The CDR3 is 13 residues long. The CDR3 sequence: CASSLDRGVEQYF. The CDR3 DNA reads TGCGCCAGCAGCTTGGACAGGGGCGTCGAGCAGTACTTC. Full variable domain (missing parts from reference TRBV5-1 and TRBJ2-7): KAGVTQTPRYLIKTRGQQVTLSCSPISGHRSVSWYQQTPGQGLQFLFEYFSETQRNKGNFPGRFSGRQFSNSRSEMNVSTLELGDSALYLCASSLDRGVEQYFGPGTRLTVT.

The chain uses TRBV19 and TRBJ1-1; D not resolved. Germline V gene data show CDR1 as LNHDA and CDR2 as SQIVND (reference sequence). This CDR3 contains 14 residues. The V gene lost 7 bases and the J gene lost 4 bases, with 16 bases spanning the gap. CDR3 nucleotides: TGTGCCAGTAAAGGCAGGAGGGAAGTCACTGAAGCTTTCTTT. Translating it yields CASKGRREVTEAFF. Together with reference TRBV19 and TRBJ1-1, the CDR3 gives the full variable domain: DGGITQSPKYLFRKEGQNVTLSCEQNLNHDAMYWYRQDPGQGLRLIYYSQIVNDFQKGDIAEGYSVSREKKESFPLTVTSAQKNPTAFYLCASKGRREVTEAFFGQGTRLTVV.

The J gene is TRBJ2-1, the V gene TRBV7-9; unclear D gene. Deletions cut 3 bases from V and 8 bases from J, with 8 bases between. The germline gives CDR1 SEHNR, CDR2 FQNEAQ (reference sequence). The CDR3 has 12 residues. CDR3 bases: TGTGCCAGCAGCTTTCGGCCCCATGAGCAGTTCTTC. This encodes CASSFRPHEQFF.

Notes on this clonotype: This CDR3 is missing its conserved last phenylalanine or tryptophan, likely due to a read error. The CDR3 here is CASSLSSYSNQPQHC. In nucleotides, the CDR3 is TGTGCCAGCAGTTTATCCTCATATAGCAATCAGCCCCAGCATTGT. This rearrangement joins TRBV27 to TRBJ1-5; D is ambiguous. Germline V gives CDR1 MNHEY, CDR2 SMNVEV (reference sequence). The CDR3 contains 15 residues. V gave up 0 bases and J gave up 0 bases, with 6 bases separating them.

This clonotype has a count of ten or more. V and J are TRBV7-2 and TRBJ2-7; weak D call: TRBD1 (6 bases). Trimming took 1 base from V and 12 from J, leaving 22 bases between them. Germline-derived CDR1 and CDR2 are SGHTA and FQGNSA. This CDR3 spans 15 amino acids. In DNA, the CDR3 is TGTGCCAGCAGCTTAGGAGGACAGTCGATCAGTGGGGCGTACTTC. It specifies CASSLGGQSISGAYF.

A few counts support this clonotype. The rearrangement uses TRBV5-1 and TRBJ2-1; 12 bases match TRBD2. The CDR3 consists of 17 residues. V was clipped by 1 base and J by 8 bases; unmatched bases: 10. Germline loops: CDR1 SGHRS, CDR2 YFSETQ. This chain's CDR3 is CASSLKLAGGVVYEQFF. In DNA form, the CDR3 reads TGCGCCAGCAGCTTGAAACTAGCGGGAGGAGTAGTCTATGAGCAGTTCTTC. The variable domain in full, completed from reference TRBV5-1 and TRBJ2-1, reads KAGVTQTPRYLIKTRGQQVTLSCSPISGHRSVSWYQQTPGQGLQFLFEYFSETQRNKGNFPGRFSGRQFSNSRSEMNVSTLELGDSALYLCASSLKLAGGVVYEQFFGPGTRLTVL.

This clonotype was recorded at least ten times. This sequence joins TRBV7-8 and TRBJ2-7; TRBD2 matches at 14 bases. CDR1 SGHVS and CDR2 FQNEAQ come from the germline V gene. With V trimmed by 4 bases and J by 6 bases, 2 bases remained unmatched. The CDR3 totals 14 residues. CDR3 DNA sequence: TGTGCCAGCAGCTCTGGGACTAGCGGGAGCGAGCAGTACTTC. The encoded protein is CASSSGTSGSEQYF.

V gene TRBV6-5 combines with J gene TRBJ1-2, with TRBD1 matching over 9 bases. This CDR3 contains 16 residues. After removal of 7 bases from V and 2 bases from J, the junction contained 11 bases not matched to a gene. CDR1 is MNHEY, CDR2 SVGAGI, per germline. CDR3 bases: TGTGCCAGCACCTTAACCGAGACAGGGGGAAACTATGGCTACACCTTC. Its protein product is CASTLTETGGNYGYTF.

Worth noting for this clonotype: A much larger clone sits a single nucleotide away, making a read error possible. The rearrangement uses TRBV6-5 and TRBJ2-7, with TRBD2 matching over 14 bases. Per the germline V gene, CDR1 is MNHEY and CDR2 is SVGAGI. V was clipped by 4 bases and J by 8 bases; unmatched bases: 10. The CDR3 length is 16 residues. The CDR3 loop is CASSFSLTSGGAQQYF. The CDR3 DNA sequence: TGTGCCAGCAGTTTCTCTCTGACTAGCGGGGGGGCACAGCAGTACTTC.

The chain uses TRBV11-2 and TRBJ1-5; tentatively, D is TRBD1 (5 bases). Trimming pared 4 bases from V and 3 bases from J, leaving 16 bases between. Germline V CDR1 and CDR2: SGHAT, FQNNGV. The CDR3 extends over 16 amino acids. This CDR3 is CASSSGRLNYNQPQHF. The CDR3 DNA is TGTGCCAGCAGCTCGGGACGGTTGAATTACAATCAGCCCCAGCATTTT.

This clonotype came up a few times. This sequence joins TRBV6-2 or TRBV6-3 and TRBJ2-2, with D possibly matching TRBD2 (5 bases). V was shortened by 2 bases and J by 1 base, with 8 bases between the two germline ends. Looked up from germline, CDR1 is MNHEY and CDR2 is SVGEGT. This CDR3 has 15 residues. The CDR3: CASSYAGVNTGELFF. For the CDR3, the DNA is TGTGCCAGCAGTTACGCGGGCGTGAACACCGGGGAGCTGTTTTTT.